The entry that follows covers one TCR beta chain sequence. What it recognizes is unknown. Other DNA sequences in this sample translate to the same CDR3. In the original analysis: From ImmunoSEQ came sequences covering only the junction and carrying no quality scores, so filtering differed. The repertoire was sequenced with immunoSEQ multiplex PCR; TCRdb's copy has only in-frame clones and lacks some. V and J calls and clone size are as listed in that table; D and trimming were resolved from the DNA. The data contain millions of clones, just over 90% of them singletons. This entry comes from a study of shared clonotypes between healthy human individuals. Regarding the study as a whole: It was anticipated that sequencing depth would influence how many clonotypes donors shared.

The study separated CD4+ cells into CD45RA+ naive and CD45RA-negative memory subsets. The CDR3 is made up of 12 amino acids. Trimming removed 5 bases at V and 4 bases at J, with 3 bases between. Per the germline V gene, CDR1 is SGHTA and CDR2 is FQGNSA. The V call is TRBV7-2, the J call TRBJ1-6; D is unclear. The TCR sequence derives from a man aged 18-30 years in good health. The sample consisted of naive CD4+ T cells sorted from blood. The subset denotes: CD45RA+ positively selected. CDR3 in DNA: TGTGCCAGCAGCCCTTATAATTCACCCCTCCACTTT. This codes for CASSPYNSPLHF. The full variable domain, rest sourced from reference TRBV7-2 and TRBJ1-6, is GAGVSQSPSNKVTEKGKDVELRCDPISGHTALYWYRQSLGQGLEFLIYFQGNSAPDKSGLPSDRFSAERTGGSVSTLTIQRTQQEDSAVYLCASSPYNSPLHFGNGTRLTVT.